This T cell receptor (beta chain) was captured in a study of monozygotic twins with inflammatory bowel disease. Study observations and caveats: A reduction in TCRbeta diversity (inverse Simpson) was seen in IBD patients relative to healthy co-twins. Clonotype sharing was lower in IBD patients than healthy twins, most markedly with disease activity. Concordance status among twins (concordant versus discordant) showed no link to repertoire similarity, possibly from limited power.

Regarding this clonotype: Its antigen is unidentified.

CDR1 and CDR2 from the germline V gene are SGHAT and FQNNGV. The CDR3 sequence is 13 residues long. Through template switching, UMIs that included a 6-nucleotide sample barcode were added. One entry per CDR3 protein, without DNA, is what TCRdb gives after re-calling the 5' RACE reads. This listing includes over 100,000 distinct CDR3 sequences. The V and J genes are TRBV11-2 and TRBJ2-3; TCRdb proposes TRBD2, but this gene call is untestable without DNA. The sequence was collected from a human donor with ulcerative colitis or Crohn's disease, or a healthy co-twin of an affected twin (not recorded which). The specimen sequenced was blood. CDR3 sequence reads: CASSLLAGDTQYF.